This T cell receptor (beta chain) was recorded in a study of blood T cell repertoires in COVID-19. Turning to the study itself: From T cells, B-cell-depleted T cells, or PBMCs came the material, which was cDNA or gDNA.

The CDR3 consists of 14 residues. Germline V gives CDR1 MGHRA, CDR2 YSYEKL. The V gene lost 1 base and the J gene lost 5 bases, with 9 bases spanning the gap. Per the authors' pipeline: For nucleated cells, counts were estimated from reference gene primer amplification. Data came from immunoSEQ multiplex PCR; TCRdb stores just in-frame clones and leaves some out. The DNA was the basis for D and trimming; V, J and clone size are from that table. The sample has some 87,000 clones; under 85% are singletons. This clone appeared once. The clonotype comes from a human donor in a cohort sampled during active COVID-19. The sequenced material came from peripheral blood. The gene calls are TRBV4-1 and TRBJ2-1; D is perhaps TRBD2 (6 bases). DNA of the CDR3: TGCGCCAGCAGCCAAGCGGGACTTGACAATGAGCAGTTCTTC. It yields the protein CASSQAGLDNEQFF.